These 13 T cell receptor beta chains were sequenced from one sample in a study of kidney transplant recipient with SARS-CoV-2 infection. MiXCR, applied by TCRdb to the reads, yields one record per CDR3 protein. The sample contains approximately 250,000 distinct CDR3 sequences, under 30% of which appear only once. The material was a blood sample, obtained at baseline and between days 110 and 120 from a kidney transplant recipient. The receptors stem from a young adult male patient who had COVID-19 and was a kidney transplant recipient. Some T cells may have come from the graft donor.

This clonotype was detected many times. The DNA for the CDR3 is TGTGCCAGCAAGCCCAGGACCCAAGAGACCCAGTACTTC. It encodes CASKPRTQETQYF. V is TRBV2 and J is TRBJ2-7, with D unclear. Gene TRBJ2-5 matches the end of the DNA better, so the J call may be wrong. Germline CDR1 is SNHLY and CDR2 is FYNNEI. The CDR3 runs 13 residues.

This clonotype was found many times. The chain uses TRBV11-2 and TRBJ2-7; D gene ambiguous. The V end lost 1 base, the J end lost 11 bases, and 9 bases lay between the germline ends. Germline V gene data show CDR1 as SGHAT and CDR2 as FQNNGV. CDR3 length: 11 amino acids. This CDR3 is CASSLGRSKYF. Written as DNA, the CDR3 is TGTGCCAGCAGCTTAGGTAGGAGTAAGTACTTC. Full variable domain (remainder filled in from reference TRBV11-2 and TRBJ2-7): EAGVAQSPRYKIIEKRQSVAFWCNPISGHATLYWYQQILGQGPKLLIQFQNNGVVDDSQLPKDRFSAERLKGVDSTLKIQPAKLEDSAVYLCASSLGRSKYFGPGTRLTVT.

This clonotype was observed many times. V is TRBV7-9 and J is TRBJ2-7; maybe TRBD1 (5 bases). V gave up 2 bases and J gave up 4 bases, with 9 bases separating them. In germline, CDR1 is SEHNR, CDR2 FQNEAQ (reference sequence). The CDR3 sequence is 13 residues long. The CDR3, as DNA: TGTGCCAGCAGCTTATTGGGGCAGTACGAGCAGTACTTC. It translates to CASSLLGQYEQYF.

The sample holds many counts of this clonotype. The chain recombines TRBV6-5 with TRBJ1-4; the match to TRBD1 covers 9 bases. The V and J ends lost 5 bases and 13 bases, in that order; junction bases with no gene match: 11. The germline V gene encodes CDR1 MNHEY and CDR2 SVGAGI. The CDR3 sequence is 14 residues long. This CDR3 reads CASSPRGQGGGLFF. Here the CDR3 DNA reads TGTGCCAGCAGTCCCCGGGGACAGGGTGGGGGACTGTTTTTT.

As DNA, the CDR3 is TGTGCCAGCAGGATAGGGCTTACTGAGCAGTTCTTC. Protein sequence: CASRIGLTEQFF. The chain is built from TRBV12-3 or TRBV12-4 and TRBJ2-1, with no clear D. V dropped 6 bases and J dropped 9 bases, with 12 bases sitting between them. CDR3 length: 12 amino acids.

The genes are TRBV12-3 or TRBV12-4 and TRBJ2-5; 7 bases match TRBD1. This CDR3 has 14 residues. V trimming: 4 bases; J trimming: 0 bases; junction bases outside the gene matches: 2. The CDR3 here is CASSSQGNQETQYF. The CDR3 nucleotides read TGTGCCAGCAGTTCACAGGGGAACCAAGAGACCCAGTACTTC.

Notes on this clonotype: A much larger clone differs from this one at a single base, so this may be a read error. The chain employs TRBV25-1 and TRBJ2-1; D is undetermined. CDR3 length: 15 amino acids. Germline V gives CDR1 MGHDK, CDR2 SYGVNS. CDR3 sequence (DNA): TGTGCCAGAAGTGCCCATGCGAGCTCCTACAATGAGCAGTTCTTC. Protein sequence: CARSAHASSYNEQFF. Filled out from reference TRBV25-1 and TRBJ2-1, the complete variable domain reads EADIYQTPRYLVIGTGKKITLECSQTMGHDKMYWYQQDPGMELHLIHYSYGVNSTEKGDLSSESTVSRIRTEHFPLTLESARPSHTSQYLCARSAHASSYNEQFFGPGTRLTVL.

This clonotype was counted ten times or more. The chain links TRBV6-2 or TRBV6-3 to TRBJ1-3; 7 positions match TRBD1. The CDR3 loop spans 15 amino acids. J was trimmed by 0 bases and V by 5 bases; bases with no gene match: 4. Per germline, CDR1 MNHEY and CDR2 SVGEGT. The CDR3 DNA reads TGTGCCAGCAGTCCTGGACAGGTCTCTGGAAACACCATATATTTT. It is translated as CASSPGQVSGNTIYF.

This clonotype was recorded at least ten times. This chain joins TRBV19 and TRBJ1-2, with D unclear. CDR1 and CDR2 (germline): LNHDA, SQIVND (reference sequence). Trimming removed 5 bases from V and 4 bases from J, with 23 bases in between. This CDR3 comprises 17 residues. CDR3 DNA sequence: TGTGCCAGTAGTCTCCAGATGACAAATCGAAAGACCTATGGCTACACCTTC. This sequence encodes CASSLQMTNRKTYGYTF. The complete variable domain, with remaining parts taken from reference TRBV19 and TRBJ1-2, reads DGGITQSPKYLFRKEGQNVTLSCEQNLNHDAMYWYRQDPGQGLRLIYYSQIVNDFQKGDIAEGYSVSREKKESFPLTVTSAQKNPTAFYLCASSLQMTNRKTYGYTFGSGTRLTVV.

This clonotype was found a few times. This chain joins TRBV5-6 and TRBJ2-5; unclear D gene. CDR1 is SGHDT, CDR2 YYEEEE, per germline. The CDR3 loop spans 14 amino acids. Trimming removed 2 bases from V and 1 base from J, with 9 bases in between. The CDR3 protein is CASSFKVLQETQYF. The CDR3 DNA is TGTGCCAGCAGCTTCAAAGTTCTCCAAGAGACCCAGTACTTC.

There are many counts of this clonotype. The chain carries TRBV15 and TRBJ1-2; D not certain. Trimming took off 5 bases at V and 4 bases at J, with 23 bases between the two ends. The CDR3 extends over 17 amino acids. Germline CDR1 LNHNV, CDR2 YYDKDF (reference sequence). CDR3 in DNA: TGTGCCACCAGCCACAAACTACGGTGTGGAAAGACCTATGGCTACACCTTC. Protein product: CATSHKLRCGKTYGYTF.

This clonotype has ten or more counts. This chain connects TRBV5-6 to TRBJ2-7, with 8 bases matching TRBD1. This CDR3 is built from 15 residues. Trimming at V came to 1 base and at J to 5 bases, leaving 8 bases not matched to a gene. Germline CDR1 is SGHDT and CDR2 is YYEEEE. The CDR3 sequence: CASSLLGQGGNEQYF. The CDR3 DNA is TGTGCCAGCAGCTTGCTAGGACAGGGAGGAAACGAGCAGTACTTC.

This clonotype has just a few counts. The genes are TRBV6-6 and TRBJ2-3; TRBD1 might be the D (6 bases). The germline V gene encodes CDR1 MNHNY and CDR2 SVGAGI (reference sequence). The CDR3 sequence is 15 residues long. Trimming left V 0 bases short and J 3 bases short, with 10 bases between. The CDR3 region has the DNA TGTGCCAGCAGTTACTCCAGGGGAAGGACAGATACGCAGTATTTT. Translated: CASSYSRGRTDTQYF.